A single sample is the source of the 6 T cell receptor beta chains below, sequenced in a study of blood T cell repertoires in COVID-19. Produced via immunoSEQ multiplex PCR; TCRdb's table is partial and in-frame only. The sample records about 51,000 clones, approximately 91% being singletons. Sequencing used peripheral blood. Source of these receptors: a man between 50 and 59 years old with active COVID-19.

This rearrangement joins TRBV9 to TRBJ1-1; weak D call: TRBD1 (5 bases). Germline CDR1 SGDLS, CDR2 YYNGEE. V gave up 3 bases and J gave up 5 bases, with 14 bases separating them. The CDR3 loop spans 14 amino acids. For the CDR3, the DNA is TGTGCCAGCAGCGATCAGGGCAAACATACTGAAGCTTTCTTT. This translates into CASSDQGKHTEAFF.

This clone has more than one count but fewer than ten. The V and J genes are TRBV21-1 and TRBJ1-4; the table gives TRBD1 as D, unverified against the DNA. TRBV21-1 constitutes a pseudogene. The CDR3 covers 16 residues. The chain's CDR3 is CASSKALTGLEEKLFF. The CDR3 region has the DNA TGTGCCAGCAGCAAAGCTCTGACAGGGTTAGAGGAAAAACTGTTTTTT.

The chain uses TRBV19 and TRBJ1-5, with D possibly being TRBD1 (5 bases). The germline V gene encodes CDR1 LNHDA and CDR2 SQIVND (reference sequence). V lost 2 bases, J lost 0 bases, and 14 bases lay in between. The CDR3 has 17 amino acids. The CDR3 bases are TGTGCCAGTAGTATAAGGGGCGGCTCCTATAGCAATCAGCCCCAGCATTTT. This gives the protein CASSIRGGSYSNQPQHF. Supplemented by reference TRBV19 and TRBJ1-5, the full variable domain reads DGGITQSPKYLFRKEGQNVTLSCEQNLNHDAMYWYRQDPGQGLRLIYYSQIVNDFQKGDIAEGYSVSREKKESFPLTVTSAQKNPTAFYLCASSIRGGSYSNQPQHFGDGTRLSIL.

CDR3 DNA: TGTGCCAGCAGCTTAAGGGGACAGGTCTCCTACGAGCAGTACTTC. It is translated as CASSLRGQVSYEQYF. This chain connects TRBV7-8 to TRBJ2-7, with TRBD1 matching 8 bases. CDR3 length: 15 amino acids. Trimming took 2 bases from V and 0 from J; bases not matched to a gene: 3. The V gene's germline CDR1 is SGHVS and CDR2 FQNEAQ.

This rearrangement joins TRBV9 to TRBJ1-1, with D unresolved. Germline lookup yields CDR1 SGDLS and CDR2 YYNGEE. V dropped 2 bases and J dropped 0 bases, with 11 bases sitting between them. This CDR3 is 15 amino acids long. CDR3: CASSVFGGLNTEAFF. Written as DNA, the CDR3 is TGTGCCAGCAGCGTTTTCGGCGGCCTGAACACTGAAGCTTTCTTT.

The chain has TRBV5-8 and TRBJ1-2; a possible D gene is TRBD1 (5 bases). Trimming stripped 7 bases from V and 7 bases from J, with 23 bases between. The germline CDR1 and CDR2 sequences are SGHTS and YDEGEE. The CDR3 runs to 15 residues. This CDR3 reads CASSSRGEVRFGYTF. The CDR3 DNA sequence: TGTGCCAGCTCTAGCCGGGGGGAAGTTCGCTTTGGCTACACCTTC.